This T cell receptor beta chain was retrieved from a study of T cells in Graves' hyperthyroidism and ophthalmopathy. Regions amplified from RNA transcripts were the TCR beta CDR3 regions. Researchers ran a first-round RT-PCR on the TCR CDR3 using the HTBI primer set. From the multiplex PCR reads, TCRdb called clonotypes with MiXCR, one entry per CDR3 protein. This table has some 740,000 distinct CDR3 sequences, 14% appearing once. This clonotype occurred many times. The specimen was blood. This receptor was obtained from a woman under 30 with Graves' hyperthyroidism.

This chain's CDR3 is CASSGKDRGVEQFF. DNA of the CDR3: TGTGCCAGCAGCGGGAAGGACAGGGGGGTCGAGCAGTTCTTC. The gene calls are TRBV7-9 and TRBJ2-1; TRBD1 matches 10 bases. The CDR3 totals 14 residues. Germline V gene lookup returns CDR1 SEHNR and CDR2 FQNEAQ (reference sequence). J gave up 10 bases and V 5 bases, and 8 bases lay outside the gene matches.